This entry is about one TCR beta chain. CDR3 size: 14 residues. Trimming stripped 5 bases from V and 2 bases from J, with 12 bases between. From germline, CDR1 is SGHTA and CDR2 FQGNSA. Authors' processing steps: Cell counts per sample came from amplifying reference gene primers. TCRdb keeps only in-frame clones here, not all; method: immunoSEQ multiplex PCR. That table supplies the V and J calls and clone size; D and trimming were determined from the DNA. This table has fewer than 25,000 clones, roughly 89% appearing once. The data are from a study of blood T cell repertoires in COVID-19. Study background: Specimens from acute and convalescent COVID-19 originated in the United States, Italy and Spain. PBMCs, B-cell-depleted T cells, or T cells were the source of the cDNA or gDNA that made up the material.

This TCR was sampled from a human donor in a cohort sampled during active COVID-19. The donor label of this sample is uncertain. This sequence joins TRBV7-2 and TRBJ2-5, with a weak D call TRBD1 (6 bases). Sequencing was performed on peripheral blood. The CDR3 nucleotides are TGTGCCAGCAGCCCTCGGACAGTTCAAGAGACCCAGTACTTC. This codes for CASSPRTVQETQYF. The whole variable domain, remainder taken from reference TRBV7-2 and TRBJ2-5, is GAGVSQSPSNKVTEKGKDVELRCDPISGHTALYWYRQSLGQGLEFLIYFQGNSAPDKSGLPSDRFSAERTGGSVSTLTIQRTQQEDSAVYLCASSPRTVQETQYFGPGTRLLVL.